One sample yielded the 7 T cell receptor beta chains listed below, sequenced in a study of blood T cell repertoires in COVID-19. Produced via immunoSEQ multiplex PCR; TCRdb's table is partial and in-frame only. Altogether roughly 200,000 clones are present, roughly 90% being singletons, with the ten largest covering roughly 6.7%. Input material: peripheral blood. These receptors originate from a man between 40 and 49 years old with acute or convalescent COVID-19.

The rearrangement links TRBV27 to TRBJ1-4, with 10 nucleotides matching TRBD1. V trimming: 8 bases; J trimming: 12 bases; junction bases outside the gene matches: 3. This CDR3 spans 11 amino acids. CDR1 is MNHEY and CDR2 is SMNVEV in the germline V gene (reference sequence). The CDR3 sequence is CASGQGGELFF. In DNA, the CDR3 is TGTGCCAGCGGACAGGGGGGCGAACTGTTTTTT.

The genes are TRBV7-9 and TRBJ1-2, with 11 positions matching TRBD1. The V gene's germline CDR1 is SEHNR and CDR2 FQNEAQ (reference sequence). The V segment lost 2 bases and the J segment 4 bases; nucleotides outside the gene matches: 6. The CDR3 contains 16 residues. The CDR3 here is CASSLRGDRGFYGYTF. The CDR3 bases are TGTGCCAGCAGCTTAAGAGGGGACAGGGGGTTCTATGGCTACACCTTC. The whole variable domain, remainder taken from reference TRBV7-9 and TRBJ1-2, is DTGVSQNPRHKITKRGQNVTFRCDPISEHNRLYWYRQTLGQGPEFLTYFQNEAQLEKSRLLSDRFSAERPKGSFSTLEIQRTEQGDSAMYLCASSLRGDRGFYGYTFGSGTRLTVV.

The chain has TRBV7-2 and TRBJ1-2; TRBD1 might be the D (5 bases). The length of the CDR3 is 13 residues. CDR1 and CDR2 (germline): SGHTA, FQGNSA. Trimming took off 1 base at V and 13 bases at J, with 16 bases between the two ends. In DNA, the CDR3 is TGTGCCAGCAGCTTAGGGGGCAAAAGAGGACCCACCTTC. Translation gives CASSLGGKRGPTF.

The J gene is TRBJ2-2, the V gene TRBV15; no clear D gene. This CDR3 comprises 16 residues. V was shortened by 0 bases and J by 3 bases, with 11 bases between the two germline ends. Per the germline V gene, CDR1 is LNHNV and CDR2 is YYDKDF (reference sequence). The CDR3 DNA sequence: TGTGCCACCAGCAGAGATCGGGTGGCCTACACCGGGGAGCTGTTTTTT. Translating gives CATSRDRVAYTGELFF.

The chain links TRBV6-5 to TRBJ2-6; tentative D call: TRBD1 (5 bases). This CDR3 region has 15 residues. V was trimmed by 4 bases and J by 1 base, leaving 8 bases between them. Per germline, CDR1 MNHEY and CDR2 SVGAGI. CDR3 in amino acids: CASSSDRSGANVLTF. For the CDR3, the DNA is TGTGCCAGCAGTTCCGACAGATCTGGGGCCAACGTCCTGACTTTC.

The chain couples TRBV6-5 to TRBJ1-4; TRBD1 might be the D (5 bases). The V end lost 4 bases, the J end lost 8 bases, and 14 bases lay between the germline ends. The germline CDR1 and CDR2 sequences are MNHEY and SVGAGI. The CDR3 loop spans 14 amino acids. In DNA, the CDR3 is TGTGCCAGCAGTTGGCGGGGGGATGAGGAAAAACTGTTTTTT. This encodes CASSWRGDEEKLFF.

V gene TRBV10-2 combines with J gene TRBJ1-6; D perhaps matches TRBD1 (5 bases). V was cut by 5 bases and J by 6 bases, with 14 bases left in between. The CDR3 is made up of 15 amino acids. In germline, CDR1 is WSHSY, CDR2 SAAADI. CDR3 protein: CASSIPGLINSPLHF. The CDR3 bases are TGCGCCAGCAGTATACCGGGACTTATTAATTCACCCCTCCACTTT.